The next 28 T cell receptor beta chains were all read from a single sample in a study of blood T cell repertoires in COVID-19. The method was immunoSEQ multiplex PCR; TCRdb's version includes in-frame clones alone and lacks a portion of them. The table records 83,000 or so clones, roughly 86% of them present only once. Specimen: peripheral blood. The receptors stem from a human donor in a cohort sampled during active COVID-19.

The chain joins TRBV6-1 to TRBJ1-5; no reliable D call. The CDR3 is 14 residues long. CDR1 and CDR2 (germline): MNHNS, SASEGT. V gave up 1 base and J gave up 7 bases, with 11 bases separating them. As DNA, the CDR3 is TGTGCCAGCAGTGAAGTGGCAGTCAGACAGCCCCAGCATTTT. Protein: CASSEVAVRQPQHF.

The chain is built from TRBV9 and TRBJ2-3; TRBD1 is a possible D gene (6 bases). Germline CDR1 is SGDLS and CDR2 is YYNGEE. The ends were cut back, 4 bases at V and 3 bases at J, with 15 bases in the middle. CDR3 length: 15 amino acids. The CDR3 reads CASSSSIGGTDTQYF. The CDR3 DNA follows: TGTGCCAGCAGCTCCTCCATAGGGGGTACAGATACGCAGTATTTT.

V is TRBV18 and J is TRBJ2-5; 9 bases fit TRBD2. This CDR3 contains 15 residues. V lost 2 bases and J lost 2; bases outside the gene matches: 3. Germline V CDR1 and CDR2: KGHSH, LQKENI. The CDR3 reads CASSPEAGGQETQYF. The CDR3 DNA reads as TGTGCCAGCTCACCAGAAGCGGGGGGACAAGAGACCCAGTACTTC.

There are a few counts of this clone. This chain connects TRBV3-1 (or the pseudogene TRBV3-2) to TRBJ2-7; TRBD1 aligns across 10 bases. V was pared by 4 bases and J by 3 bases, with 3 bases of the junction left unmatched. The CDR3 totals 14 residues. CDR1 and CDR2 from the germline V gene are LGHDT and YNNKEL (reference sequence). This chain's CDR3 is CASSLRTGGYEQYF. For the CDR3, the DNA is TGTGCCAGCAGCCTTCGGACAGGGGGCTACGAGCAGTACTTC.

The CDR3 reads CASSLTQEETQYF. The CDR3 coding sequence is TGCGCCAGCAGCTTGACGCAGGAAGAGACCCAGTACTTC. The chain is built from TRBV5-1 and TRBJ2-5, with unresolved D. The CDR3 totals 13 residues. Germline V gene sequence: CDR1 SGHRS, CDR2 YFSETQ. V lost 1 base, J lost 3 bases, and 7 bases lay in between.

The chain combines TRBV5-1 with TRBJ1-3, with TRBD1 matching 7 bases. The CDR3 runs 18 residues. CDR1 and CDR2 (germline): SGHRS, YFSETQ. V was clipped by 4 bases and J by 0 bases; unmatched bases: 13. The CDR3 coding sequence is TGCGCCAGCAGCACCGGGACCTCCCCAGGGGGCTCTGGAAACACCATATATTTT. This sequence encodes CASSTGTSPGGSGNTIYF.

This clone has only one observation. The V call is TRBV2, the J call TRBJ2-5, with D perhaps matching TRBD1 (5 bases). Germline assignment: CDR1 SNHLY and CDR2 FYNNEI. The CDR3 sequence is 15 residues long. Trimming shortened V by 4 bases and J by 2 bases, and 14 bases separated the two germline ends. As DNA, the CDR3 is TGTGCCAGCAGTGGGGGTCAGGGTTCACAAGAGACCCAGTACTTC. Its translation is CASSGGQGSQETQYF.

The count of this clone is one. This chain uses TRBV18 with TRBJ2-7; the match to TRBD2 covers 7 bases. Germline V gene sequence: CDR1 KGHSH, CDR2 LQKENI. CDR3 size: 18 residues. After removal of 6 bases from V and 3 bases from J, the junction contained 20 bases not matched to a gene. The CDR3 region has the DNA TGTGCCAGCTCCCCAAGCCAACTAGAGCGGGGAACGGTCTACGAGCAGTACTTC. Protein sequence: CASSPSQLERGTVYEQYF.

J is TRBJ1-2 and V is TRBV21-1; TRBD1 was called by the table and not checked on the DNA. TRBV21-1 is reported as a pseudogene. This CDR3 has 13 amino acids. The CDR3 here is CEDRGPANYGYTF. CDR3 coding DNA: TGTGAGGACAGGGGGCCGGCTAACTATGGCTACACCTTC.

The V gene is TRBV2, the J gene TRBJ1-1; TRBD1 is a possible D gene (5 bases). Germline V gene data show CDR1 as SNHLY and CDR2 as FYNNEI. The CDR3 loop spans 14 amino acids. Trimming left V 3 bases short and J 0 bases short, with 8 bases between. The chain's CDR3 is CASSEEGVNTEAFF. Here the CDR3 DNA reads TGTGCCAGCAGTGAGGAAGGGGTGAACACTGAAGCTTTCTTT.

CDR3 protein: CASSQTGGPYEQYF. The CDR3, as DNA: TGTGCCAGCAGCCAGACAGGGGGTCCCTACGAGCAGTACTTC. The V gene is TRBV7-9, the J gene TRBJ2-7; 9 nucleotides agree with TRBD1. The CDR3 spans 14 residues. Trimming cost V 5 bases and J 2 bases; bases outside gene matches: 4. The germline V gene has CDR1 SEHNR and CDR2 FQNEAQ (reference sequence).

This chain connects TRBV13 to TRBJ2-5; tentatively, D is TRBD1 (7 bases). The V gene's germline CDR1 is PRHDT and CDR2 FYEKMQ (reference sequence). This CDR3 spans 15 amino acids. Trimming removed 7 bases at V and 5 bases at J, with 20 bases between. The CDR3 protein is CASNRQGGPWETQYF. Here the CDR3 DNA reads TGTGCCAGCAATCGGCAGGGGGGTCCGTGGGAGACCCAGTACTTC.

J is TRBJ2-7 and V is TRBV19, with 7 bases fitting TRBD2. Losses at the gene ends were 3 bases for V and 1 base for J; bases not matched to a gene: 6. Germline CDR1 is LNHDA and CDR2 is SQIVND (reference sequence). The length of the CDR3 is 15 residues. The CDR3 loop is CASSISPSGSYEQYF. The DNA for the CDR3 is TGTGCCAGTAGTATCTCCCCTAGCGGTTCCTACGAGCAGTACTTC.

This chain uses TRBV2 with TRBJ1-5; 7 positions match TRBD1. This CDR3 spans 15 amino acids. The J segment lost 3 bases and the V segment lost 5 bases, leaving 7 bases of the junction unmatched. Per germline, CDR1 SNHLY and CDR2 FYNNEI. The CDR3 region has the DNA TGTGCCAGCAGTCGACAGGGCGTCATCAATCAGCCCCAGCATTTT. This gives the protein CASSRQGVINQPQHF.

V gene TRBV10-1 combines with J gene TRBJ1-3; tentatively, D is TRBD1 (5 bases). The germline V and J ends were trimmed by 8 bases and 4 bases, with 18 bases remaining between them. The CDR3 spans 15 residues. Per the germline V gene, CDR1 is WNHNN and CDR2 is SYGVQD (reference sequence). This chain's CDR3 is CASGPSGGAGNTIYF. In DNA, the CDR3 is TGCGCCAGCGGCCCGAGTGGCGGGGCCGGAAACACCATATATTTT.

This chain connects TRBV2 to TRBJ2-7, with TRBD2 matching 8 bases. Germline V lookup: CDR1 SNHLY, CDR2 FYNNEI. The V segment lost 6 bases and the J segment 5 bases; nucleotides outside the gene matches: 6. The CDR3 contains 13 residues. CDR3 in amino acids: CASSPGGAHEQYF. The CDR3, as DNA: TGTGCCAGCAGCCCCGGGGGGGCCCACGAGCAGTACTTC.

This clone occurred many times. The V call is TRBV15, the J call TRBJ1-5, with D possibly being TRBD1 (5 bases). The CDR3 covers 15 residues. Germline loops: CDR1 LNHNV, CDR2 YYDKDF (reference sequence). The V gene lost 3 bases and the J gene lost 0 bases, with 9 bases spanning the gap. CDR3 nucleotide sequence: TGTGCCACCAGCAGGGACAAACTTAGCAATCAGCCCCAGCATTTT. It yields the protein CATSRDKLSNQPQHF. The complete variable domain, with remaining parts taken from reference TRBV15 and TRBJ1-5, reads DAMVIQNPRYQVTQFGKPVTLSCSQTLNHNVMYWYQQKSSQAPKLLFHYYDKDFNNEADTPDNFQSRRPNTSFCFLDIRSPGLGDTAMYLCATSRDKLSNQPQHFGDGTRLSIL.

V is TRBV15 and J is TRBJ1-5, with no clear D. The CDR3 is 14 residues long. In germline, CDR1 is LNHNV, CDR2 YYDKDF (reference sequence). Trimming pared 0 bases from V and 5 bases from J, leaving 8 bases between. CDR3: CATSRDNSDQPQHF. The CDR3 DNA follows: TGTGCCACCAGCAGAGACAACTCTGATCAGCCCCAGCATTTT.

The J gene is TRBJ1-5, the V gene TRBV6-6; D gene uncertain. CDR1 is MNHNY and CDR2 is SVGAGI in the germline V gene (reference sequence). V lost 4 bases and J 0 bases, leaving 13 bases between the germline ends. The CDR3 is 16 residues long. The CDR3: CASSFSGSHSNQPQHF. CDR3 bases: TGTGCCAGCAGTTTTTCCGGGAGTCATAGCAATCAGCCCCAGCATTTT.

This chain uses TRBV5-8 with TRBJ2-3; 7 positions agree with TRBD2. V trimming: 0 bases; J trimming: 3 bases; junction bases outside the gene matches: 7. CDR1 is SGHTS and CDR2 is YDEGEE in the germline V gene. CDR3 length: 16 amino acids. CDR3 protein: CASSLGRLATTDTQYF. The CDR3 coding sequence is TGTGCCAGCAGCTTGGGGCGACTAGCAACAACAGATACGCAGTATTTT.

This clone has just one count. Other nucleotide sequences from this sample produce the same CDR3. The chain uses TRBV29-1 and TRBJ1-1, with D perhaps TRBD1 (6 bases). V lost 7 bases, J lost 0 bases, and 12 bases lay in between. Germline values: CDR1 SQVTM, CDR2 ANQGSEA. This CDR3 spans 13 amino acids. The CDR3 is CSGTGHLNTEAFF. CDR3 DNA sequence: TGCAGCGGGACGGGACATTTGAACACTGAAGCTTTCTTT.

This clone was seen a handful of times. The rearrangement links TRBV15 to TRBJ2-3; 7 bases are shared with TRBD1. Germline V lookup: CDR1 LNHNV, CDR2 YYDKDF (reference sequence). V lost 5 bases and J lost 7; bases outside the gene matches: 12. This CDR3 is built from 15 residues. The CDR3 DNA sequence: TGTGCCACCAGCTCACCGGGACAGACAGGAAATACGCAGTATTTT. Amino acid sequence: CATSSPGQTGNTQYF.

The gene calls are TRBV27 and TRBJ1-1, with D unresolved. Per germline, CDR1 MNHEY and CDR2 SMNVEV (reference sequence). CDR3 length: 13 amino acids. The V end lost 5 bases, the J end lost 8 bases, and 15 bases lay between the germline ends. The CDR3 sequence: CASSPHTALEAFF. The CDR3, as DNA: TGTGCCAGCAGTCCGCACACAGCCTTGGAAGCTTTCTTT.

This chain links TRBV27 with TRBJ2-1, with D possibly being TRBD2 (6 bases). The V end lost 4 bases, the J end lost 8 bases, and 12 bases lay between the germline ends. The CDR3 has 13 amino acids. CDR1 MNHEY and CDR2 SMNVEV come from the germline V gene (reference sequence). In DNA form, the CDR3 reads TGTGCCAGCAGTTCCTCCCGGAGGGATGAGCAGTTCTTC. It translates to CASSSSRRDEQFF.

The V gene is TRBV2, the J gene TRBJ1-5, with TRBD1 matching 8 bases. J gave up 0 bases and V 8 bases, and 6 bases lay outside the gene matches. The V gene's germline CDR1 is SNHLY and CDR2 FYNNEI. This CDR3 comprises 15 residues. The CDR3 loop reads CASRVQGDSNQPQHF. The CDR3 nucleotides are TGTGCCAGCCGGGTACAGGGGGATAGCAATCAGCCCCAGCATTTT. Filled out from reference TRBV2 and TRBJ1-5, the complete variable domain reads EPEVTQTPSHQVTQMGQEVILRCVPISNHLYFYWYRQILGQKVEFLVSFYNNEISEKSEIFDDQFSVERPDGSNFTLKIRSTKLEDSAMYFCASRVQGDSNQPQHFGDGTRLSIL.

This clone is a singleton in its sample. CDR3 region: CASSLGRGRGGANVLTF. The DNA for the CDR3 is TGTGCCAGCAGCTTGGGCAGGGGAAGAGGTGGGGCCAACGTCCTGACTTTC. This rearrangement joins TRBV5-4 to TRBJ2-6; D might be TRBD1 (6 bases). The CDR3 covers 17 residues. Per the germline V gene, CDR1 is SGHNT and CDR2 is YYREEE (reference sequence). Trimming pared 0 bases from V and 3 bases from J, leaving 13 bases between.

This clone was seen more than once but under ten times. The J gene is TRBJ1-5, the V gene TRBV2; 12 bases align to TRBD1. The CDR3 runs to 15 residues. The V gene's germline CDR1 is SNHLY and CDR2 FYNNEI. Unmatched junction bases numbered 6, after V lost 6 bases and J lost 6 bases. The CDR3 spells CASRSGTGGVQPQHF. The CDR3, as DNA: TGTGCCAGCAGGTCCGGGACAGGGGGCGTTCAGCCCCAGCATTTT.

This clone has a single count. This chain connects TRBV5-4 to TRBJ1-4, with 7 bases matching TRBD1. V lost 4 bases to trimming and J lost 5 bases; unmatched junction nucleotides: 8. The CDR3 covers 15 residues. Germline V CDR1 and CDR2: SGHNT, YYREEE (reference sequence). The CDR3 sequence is CASSTQTGRNEKLFF. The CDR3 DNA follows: TGTGCCAGCAGCACGCAGACAGGGAGGAATGAAAAACTGTTTTTT.